This entry lists 18 T cell receptor beta chains sequenced from one sample in a study of blood T cell repertoires in COVID-19. Some clones are missing from TCRdb's copy, which holds only in-frame ones; the method was immunoSEQ multiplex PCR. The sample includes roughly 170,000 clones, 70% to 85% of them seen just once. Material: peripheral blood. These receptors all come from a man aged 55-75 years who had recovered from COVID-19.

V usage is TRBV3-1 (or the pseudogene TRBV3-2) and J usage is TRBJ2-3, with 14 bases identical to TRBD2. This CDR3 spans 16 amino acids. V gave up 4 bases and J gave up 5 bases; unmatched junction bases: 5. Germline-derived CDR1 and CDR2 are LGHDT and YNNKEL (reference sequence). The CDR3 DNA sequence: TGTGCCAGCAGCCTGAGACTAGCGGGGGGGCTAGATACGCAGTATTTT. Encoded protein: CASSLRLAGGLDTQYF.

The chain joins TRBV10-2 to TRBJ2-3; D unresolved. The CDR3 totals 14 residues. Germline CDR1 reads WSHSY; CDR2 reads SAAADI. The ends were cut back, 4 bases at V and 3 bases at J, with 11 bases in the middle. In DNA, the CDR3 is TGCGCCAGCAGTGGGCCGCGCGGAACAGATACGCAGTATTTT. Translated, it gives CASSGPRGTDTQYF.

On this clone itself: Other DNA sequences in this specimen translate into the identical CDR3. This chain connects TRBV7-2 to TRBJ2-7; perhaps TRBD2 as D (5 bases). Per the germline V gene, CDR1 is SGHTA and CDR2 is FQGNSA. The V end was cut by 4 bases, the J end by 2 bases, with 9 bases between. This CDR3 contains 13 residues. CDR3 DNA: TGTGCCAGCAGCTCCTCGGGGACCTACGAGCAGTACTTC. This gives the protein CASSSSGTYEQYF.

The chain employs TRBV3-1 (or the pseudogene TRBV3-2) and TRBJ2-1; no clear D gene. The CDR3 is 13 amino acids. V was clipped by 1 base and J by 15 bases, with 16 bases between them. Germline V lookup: CDR1 LGHDT, CDR2 YNNKEL (reference sequence). CDR3 in amino acids: CASSQVNRPSRFF. The CDR3 DNA reads as TGTGCCAGCAGCCAAGTAAACCGACCATCTAGGTTCTTC.

The gene calls are TRBV15 and TRBJ1-2, with a weak D call TRBD1 (5 bases). V was pared by 1 base and J by 2 bases, with 8 bases between. CDR3 length: 14 amino acids. Germline lookup yields CDR1 LNHNV and CDR2 YYDKDF (reference sequence). CDR3 nucleotide sequence: TGTGCCACCAGCAGAGTTGGGGGGAACTATGGCTACACCTTC. Translation: CATSRVGGNYGYTF.

The chain is built from TRBV25-1 and TRBJ2-7; the D gene is possibly TRBD1 (5 bases). Trimming removed 1 base at V and 4 bases at J, with 14 bases between. This CDR3 spans 15 amino acids. Per the germline V gene, CDR1 is MGHDK and CDR2 is SYGVNS. The CDR3 DNA reads TGTGCCAGCAGTGAATCGGCAGGGAATTTATACGAGCAGTACTTC. Its protein product is CASSESAGNLYEQYF.

The V call is TRBV7-2, the J call TRBJ2-1, with 9 bases identical to TRBD2. Germline V gives CDR1 SGHTA, CDR2 FQGNSA. The V and J ends lost 1 base and 16 bases, in that order; junction bases with no gene match: 11. The CDR3 is made up of 14 amino acids. The CDR3 spells CASSLGSSGARYFF. In DNA form, the CDR3 reads TGTGCCAGCAGCTTAGGGTCTAGCGGGGCTCGCTACTTCTTC.

The rearrangement links TRBV18 to TRBJ2-4; 10 bases match TRBD1. The CDR3 contains 18 residues. V was pared by 0 bases and J by 1 base, with 6 bases of the junction left unmatched. Germline values: CDR1 KGHSH, CDR2 LQKENI. CDR3 sequence reads: CASSPPGQGTGAKNIQYF. CDR3 nucleotide sequence: TGTGCCAGCTCACCACCGGGACAGGGGACGGGGGCCAAAAACATTCAGTACTTC.

This clone was detected only a few times. The chain joins TRBV24-1 to TRBJ2-5; D might be TRBD2 (5 bases). CDR1 KGHDR and CDR2 SFDVKD come from the germline V gene. The CDR3 extends over 14 amino acids. Trimming shortened V by 0 bases and J by 5 bases, and 9 bases separated the two germline ends. In nucleotides, the CDR3 is TGTGCCACCAGTGATTTGACTACTAGGGAGACCCAGTACTTC. Encoded protein: CATSDLTTRETQYF.

This rearrangement joins TRBV6-5 to TRBJ2-7; 7 positions agree with TRBD1. Germline CDR1 is MNHEY and CDR2 is SVGAGI. The CDR3 runs to 14 residues. The junction had 8 bases not matched to a gene; V was cut back by 5 bases and J by 4 bases. DNA of the CDR3: TGTGCCAGCAGTCCCGGAACAGGGGTTTACGAGCAGTACTTC. Its protein product is CASSPGTGVYEQYF.

The V gene is TRBV7-2, the J gene TRBJ2-3, with D possibly TRBD1 on 5 matching bases. The CDR3 has 15 amino acids. From germline, CDR1 is SGHTA and CDR2 FQGNSA. The V and J ends lost 1 base and 1 base respectively, with 9 bases between them. CDR3 in amino acids: CASSLGTPRTDTQYF. The CDR3 nucleotides read TGTGCCAGCAGCTTAGGGACACCCCGCACAGATACGCAGTATTTT.

This clone has only one observation. The chain recombines TRBV9 with TRBJ1-1; TRBD1 is a possible D gene (5 bases). V was clipped by 4 bases and J by 5 bases, with 18 bases between them. Germline assignment: CDR1 SGDLS and CDR2 YYNGEE. CDR3 length: 15 residues. DNA for the CDR3: TGTGCCAGCAGCCCCGGGGCCGGGGGGAGGACTGAAGCTTTCTTT. Translating it yields CASSPGAGGRTEAFF.

V is TRBV3-1 (or the pseudogene TRBV3-2) and J is TRBJ1-4, with a possible D match to TRBD1 (5 bases). The CDR3 contains 14 residues. The V gene's germline CDR1 is LGHDT and CDR2 YNNKEL (reference sequence). V was shortened by 6 bases and J by 7 bases, with 15 bases between the two germline ends. CDR3 region: CASSRFGGGEKLFF. The CDR3 nucleotides are TGTGCCAGCAGTCGCTTCGGGGGGGGTGAAAAACTGTTTTTT.

The chain employs TRBV3-1 (or the pseudogene TRBV3-2) and TRBJ2-5; D is perhaps TRBD2 (6 bases). This CDR3 region has 17 residues. Germline V lookup: CDR1 LGHDT, CDR2 YNNKEL (reference sequence). V shed 1 base and J shed 5 bases, with 20 bases lying between them. The CDR3 protein is CASSQAKLTSKRETQYF. In nucleotides, the CDR3 is TGTGCCAGCAGCCAAGCCAAGCTGACTAGTAAGCGGGAGACCCAGTACTTC.

About this clone itself: The junction departs from germline at one end; a sequencing error may be responsible. The chain recombines TRBV5-1 with TRBJ1-4, with D uncertain. Germline V gene lookup returns CDR1 SGHRS and CDR2 YFSETQ. The CDR3 loop spans 16 amino acids. The CDR3 DNA follows: TGCGCCAGCACCTTGTCGTCAGTAGCCACTAATGAAAAACTGTTTTTT. It encodes CASTLSSVATNEKLFF. Variable domain in full (rest from reference TRBV5-1 and TRBJ1-4): KAGVTQTPRYLIKTRGQQVTLSCSPISGHRSVSWYQQTPGQGLQFLFEYFSETQRNKGNFPGRFSGRQFSNSRSEMNVSTLELGDSALYLCASTLSSVATNEKLFFGSGTQLSVL.

V gene TRBV30 combines with J gene TRBJ1-1, with 7 positions matching TRBD1. The V and J ends lost 3 bases and 11 bases, in that order; junction bases with no gene match: 6. Germline V gene data show CDR1 as GTSNPN and CDR2 as SVGIG (reference sequence). The CDR3 is 11 amino acids. DNA for the CDR3: TGTGCCTGGAGACAGGGGAGATTGGCTTTCTTT. This codes for CAWRQGRLAFF.

V usage is TRBV6-5 and J usage is TRBJ1-3; D is perhaps TRBD1 (6 bases). Germline V CDR1 and CDR2: MNHEY, SVGAGI. The V and J ends lost 7 bases and 0 bases respectively, with 13 bases between them. CDR3 length: 15 amino acids. The CDR3 nucleotides are TGTGCCAGCACCCCAAGGGGGAACTCTGGAAACACCATATATTTT. It codes for CASTPRGNSGNTIYF.

This chain links TRBV5-6 with TRBJ2-1; 8 bases fit TRBD2. Germline CDR1 SGHDT, CDR2 YYEEEE. V was clipped by 0 bases and J by 8 bases; unmatched bases: 10. This CDR3 comprises 16 residues. The CDR3 loop is CASSLAGGVPEHEQFF. The CDR3 DNA sequence: TGTGCCAGCAGCTTGGCCGGGGGGGTCCCCGAGCATGAGCAGTTCTTC.